These 5 T cell receptor beta chains were sequenced from one sample in a study of T cell changes during pregnancy in multiple sclerosis. Sequenced by immunoSEQ multiplex PCR; TCRdb stores in-frame clones only, minus some. Among more than 25,000 clones listed, roughly 86% were seen once. The starting material was CD8+ T cells from peripheral blood mononuclear cells, obtained in the first trimester of pregnancy. All receptors come from a female donor with multiple sclerosis, enrolled in a pregnancy study.

This chain links TRBV19 with TRBJ1-2, with 11 bases aligning to TRBD1. This CDR3 spans 17 amino acids. V lost 5 bases and J lost 1; bases outside the gene matches: 9. Germline-derived CDR1 and CDR2 are LNHDA and SQIVND (reference sequence). CDR3: CASSARDRGEFNYGYTF. CDR3 DNA: TGTGCCAGTAGTGCCCGGGACAGGGGGGAATTTAACTATGGCTACACCTTC.

V and J are TRBV7-3 and TRBJ1-1; TRBD1 is a possible D gene (5 bases). CDR1 is SGHTA, CDR2 FQGTGA, per germline. Trimming took off 5 bases at V and 1 base at J, with 14 bases between the two ends. The CDR3 has 15 residues. CDR3: CASSASGSPNTEAFF. For the CDR3, the DNA is TGTGCCAGCAGCGCGTCAGGGTCACCGAACACTGAAGCTTTCTTT.

This sequence joins TRBV28 and TRBJ2-7; D might be TRBD1 (5 bases). Germline assignment: CDR1 MDHEN and CDR2 SYDVKM. This CDR3 has 12 residues. The V and J ends lost 2 bases and 4 bases respectively, with 6 bases between them. For the CDR3, the DNA is TGTGCCAGCAGTTTACAGGGTTACGAGCAGTACTTC. It is translated as CASSLQGYEQYF.

The V call is TRBV2, the J call TRBJ2-7; possible D gene TRBD1, 6 bases. V lost 0 bases and J lost 4, with 10 bases in between. The CDR3 spans 14 residues. Germline CDR1 SNHLY, CDR2 FYNNEI. CDR3 nucleotides: TGTGCCAGCAGTGAAGCCTACAGGGTTTACGAGCAGTACTTC. It is translated as CASSEAYRVYEQYF.

This clone was seen once. The rearrangement uses TRBV27 and TRBJ1-1, with D unresolved. With 3 bases removed from V and 1 base from J, the gap between germline ends came to 3 bases. Germline V CDR1 and CDR2: MNHEY, SMNVEV (reference sequence). The CDR3 length is 12 residues. In DNA, the CDR3 is TGTGCCAGCAGTTTTCGGAACACTGAAGCTTTCTTT. Its translation: CASSFRNTEAFF.